What follows is one T cell receptor beta chain and its context. The sample is drawn from a study of shared clonotypes between healthy human individuals. The method was immunoSEQ multiplex PCR; TCRdb's version includes in-frame clones alone and lacks a portion of them. The sample has some 1,100,000 clones; around 78% are singletons. Germline assignment: CDR1 SGHNT and CDR2 YYREEE (reference sequence). V lost 3 bases and J lost 1, with 18 bases in between. This CDR3 has 17 amino acids. The sample was memory CD4+ T cells from PBMCs. Indicated subset: CD45RA-negative fraction. The TCR comes from a man aged 18 to 29 in good health. Some clones in this sample may be carry-over from other donors' samples. This sequence joins TRBV5-4 and TRBJ2-3; the D gene could be TRBD1 or TRBD2 (6 bases each). The chain's CDR3 is CASSSPMGGGGTDTQYF. The CDR3 DNA is TGTGCCAGCAGCTCGCCTATGGGGGGCGGGGGCACAGATACGCAGTATTTT. The full variable domain, rest sourced from reference TRBV5-4 and TRBJ2-3, is ETGVTQSPTHLIKTRGQQVTLRCSSQSGHNTVSWYQQALGQGPQFIFQYYREEENGRGNFPPRFSGLQFPNYSSELNVNALELDDSALYLCASSSPMGGGGTDTQYFGPGTRLTVL.